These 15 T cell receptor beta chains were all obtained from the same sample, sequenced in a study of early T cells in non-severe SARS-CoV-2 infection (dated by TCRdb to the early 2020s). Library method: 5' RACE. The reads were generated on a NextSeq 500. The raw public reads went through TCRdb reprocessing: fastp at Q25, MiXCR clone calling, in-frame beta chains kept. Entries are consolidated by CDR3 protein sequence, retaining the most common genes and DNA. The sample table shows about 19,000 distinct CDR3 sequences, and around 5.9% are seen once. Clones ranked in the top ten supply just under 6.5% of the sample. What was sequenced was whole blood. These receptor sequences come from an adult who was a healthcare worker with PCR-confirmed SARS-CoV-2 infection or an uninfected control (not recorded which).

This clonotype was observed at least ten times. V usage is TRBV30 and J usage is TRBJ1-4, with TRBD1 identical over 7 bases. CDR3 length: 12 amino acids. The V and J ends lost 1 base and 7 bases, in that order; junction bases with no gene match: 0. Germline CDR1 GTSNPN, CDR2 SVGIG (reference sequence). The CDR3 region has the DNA TGTGCCTGGAGTGGACAGGGTGAAAAACTGTTTTTT. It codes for CAWSGQGEKLFF.

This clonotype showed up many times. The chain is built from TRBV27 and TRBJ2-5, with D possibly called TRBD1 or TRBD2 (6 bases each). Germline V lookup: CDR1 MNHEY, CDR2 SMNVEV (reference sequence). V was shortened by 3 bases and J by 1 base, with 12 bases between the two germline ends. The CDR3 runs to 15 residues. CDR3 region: CASSLSGALQETQYF. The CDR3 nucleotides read TGTGCCAGCAGTTTGTCGGGGGCCCTCCAAGAGACCCAGTACTTC.

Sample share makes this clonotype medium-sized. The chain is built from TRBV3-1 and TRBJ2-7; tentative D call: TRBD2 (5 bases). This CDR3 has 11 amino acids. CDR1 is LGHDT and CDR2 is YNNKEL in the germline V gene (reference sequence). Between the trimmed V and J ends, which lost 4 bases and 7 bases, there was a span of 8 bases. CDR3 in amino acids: CASSPSGEQYF. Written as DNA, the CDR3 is TGTGCCAGCAGCCCTTCGGGGGAGCAGTACTTC.

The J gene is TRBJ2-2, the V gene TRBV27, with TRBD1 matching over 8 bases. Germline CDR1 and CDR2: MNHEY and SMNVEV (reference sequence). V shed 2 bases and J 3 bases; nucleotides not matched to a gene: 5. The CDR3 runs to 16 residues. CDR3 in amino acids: CASSLRGQADTGELFF. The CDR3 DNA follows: TGTGCCAGCAGTTTACGGGGACAGGCGGACACCGGGGAGCTGTTTTTT.

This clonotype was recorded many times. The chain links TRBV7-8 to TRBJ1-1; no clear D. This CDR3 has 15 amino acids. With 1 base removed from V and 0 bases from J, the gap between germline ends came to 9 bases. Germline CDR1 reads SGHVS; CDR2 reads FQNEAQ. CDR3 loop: CASSLDAGMNTEAFF. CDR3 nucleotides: TGTGCCAGCAGCTTAGACGCGGGCATGAACACTGAAGCTTTCTTT.

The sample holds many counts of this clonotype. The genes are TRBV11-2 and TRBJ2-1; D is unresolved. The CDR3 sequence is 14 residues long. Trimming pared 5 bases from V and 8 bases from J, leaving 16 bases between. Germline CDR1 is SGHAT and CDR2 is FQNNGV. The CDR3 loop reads CASSRNRHLDEQFF. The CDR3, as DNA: TGTGCCAGCAGCCGCAATCGACATTTGGATGAGCAGTTCTTC.

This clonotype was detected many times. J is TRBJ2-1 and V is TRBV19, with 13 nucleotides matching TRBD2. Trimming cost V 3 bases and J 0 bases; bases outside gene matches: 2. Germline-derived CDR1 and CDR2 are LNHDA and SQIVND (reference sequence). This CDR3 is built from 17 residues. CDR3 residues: CASSIRTSGSSYNEQFF. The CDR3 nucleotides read TGTGCCAGTAGTATCCGGACTAGCGGGAGCTCCTACAATGAGCAGTTCTTC.

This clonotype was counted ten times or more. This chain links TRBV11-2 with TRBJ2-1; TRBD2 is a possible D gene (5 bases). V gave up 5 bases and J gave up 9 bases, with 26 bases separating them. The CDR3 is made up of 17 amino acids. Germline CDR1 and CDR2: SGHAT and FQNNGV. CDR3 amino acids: CASSPNPSPGNLVEQFF. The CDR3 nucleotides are TGTGCCAGCAGCCCAAACCCCAGCCCCGGGAACTTGGTTGAGCAGTTCTTC.

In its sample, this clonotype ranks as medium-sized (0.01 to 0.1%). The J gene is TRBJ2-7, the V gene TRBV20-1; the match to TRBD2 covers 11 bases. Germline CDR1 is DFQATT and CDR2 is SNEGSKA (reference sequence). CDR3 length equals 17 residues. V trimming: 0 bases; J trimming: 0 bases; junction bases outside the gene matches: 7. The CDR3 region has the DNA TGCAGTGCTAGAGATCGGGGGACTAGCGGATTCTCCTACGAGCAGTACTTC. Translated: CSARDRGTSGFSYEQYF.

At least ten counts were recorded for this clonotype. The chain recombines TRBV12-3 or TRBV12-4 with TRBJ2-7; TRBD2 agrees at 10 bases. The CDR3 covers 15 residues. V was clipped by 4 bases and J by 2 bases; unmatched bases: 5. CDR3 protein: CASSSKAGGPYEQYF. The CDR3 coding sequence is TGTGCCAGCAGTTCCAAAGCGGGAGGGCCCTACGAGCAGTACTTC.

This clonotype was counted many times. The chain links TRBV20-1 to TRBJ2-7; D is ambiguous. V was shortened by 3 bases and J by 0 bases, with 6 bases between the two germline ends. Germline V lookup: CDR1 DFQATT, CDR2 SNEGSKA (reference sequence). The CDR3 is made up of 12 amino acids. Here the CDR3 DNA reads TGCAGTGCTAGCGGTGGCTCCTACGAGCAGTACTTC. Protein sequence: CSASGGSYEQYF.

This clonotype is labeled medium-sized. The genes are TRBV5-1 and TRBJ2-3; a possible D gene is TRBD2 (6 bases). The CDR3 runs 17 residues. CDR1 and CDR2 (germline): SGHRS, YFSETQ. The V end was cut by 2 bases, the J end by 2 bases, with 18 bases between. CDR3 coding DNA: TGCGCCAGCAGCTTTCCTTCTGGGGGGAGTACCACAGATACGCAGTATTTT. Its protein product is CASSFPSGGSTTDTQYF.

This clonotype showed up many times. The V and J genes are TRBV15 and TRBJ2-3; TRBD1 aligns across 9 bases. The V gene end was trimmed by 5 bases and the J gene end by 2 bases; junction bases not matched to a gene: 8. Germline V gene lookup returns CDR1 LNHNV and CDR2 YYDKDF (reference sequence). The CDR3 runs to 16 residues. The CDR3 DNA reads TGTGCCACCAGCGGGAAAGACAGGGGGTACACAGATACGCAGTATTTT. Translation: CATSGKDRGYTDTQYF.

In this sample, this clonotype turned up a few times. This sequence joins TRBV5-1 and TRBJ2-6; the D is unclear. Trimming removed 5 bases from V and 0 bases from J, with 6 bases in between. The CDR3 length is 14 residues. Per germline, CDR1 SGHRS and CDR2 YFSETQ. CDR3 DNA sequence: TGCGCCAGCAGTCAGAACTCTGGGGCCAACGTCCTGACTTTC. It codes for CASSQNSGANVLTF. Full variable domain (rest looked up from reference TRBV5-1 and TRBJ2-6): KAGVTQTPRYLIKTRGQQVTLSCSPISGHRSVSWYQQTPGQGLQFLFEYFSETQRNKGNFPGRFSGRQFSNSRSEMNVSTLELGDSALYLCASSQNSGANVLTFGAGSRLTVL.

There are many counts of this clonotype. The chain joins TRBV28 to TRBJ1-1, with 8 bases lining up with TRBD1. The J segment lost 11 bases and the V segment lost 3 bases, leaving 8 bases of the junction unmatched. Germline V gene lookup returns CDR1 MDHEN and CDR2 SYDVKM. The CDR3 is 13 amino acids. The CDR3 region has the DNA TGTGCCAGCAGTTTCCTCCAGGACAGGGAGGCTTTCTTT. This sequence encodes CASSFLQDREAFF.